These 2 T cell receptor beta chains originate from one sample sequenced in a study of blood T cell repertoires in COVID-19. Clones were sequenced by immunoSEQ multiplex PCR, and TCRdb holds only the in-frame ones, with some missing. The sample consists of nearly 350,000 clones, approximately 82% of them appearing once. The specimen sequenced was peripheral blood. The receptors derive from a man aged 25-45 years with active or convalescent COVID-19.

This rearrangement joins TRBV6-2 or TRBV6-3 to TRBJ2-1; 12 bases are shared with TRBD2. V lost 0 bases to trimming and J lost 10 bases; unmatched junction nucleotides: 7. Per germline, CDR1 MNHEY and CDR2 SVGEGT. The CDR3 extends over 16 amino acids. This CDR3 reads CASSYSLAGGPNEQFF. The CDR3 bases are TGTGCCAGCAGTTACTCGCTAGCGGGAGGGCCAAACGAGCAGTTCTTC.

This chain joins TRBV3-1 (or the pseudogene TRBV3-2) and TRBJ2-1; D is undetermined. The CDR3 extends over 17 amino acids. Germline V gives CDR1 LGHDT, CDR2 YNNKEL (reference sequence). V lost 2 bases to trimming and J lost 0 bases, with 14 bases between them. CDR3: CASSQPLGSTSYNEQFF. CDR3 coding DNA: TGTGCCAGCAGCCAACCTCTGGGCTCAACCTCCTACAATGAGCAGTTCTTC.